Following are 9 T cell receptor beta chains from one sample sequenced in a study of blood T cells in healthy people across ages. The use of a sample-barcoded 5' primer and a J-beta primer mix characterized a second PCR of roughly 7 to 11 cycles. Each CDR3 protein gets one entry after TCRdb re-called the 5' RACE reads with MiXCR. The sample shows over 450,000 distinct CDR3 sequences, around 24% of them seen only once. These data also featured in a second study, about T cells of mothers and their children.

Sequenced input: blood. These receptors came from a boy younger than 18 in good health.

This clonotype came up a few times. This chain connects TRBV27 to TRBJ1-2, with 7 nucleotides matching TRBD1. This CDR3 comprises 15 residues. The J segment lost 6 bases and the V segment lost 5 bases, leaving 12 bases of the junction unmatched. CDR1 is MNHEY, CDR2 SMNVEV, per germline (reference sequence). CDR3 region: CASSDRDSPADGYTF. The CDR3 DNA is TGTGCCAGCAGTGATCGGGACAGCCCGGCGGATGGCTACACCTTC.

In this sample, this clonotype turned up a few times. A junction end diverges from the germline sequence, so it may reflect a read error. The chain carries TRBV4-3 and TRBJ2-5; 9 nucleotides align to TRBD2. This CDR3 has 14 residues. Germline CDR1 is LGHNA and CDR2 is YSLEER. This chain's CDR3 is CASSQDPSGGPVRF. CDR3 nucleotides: TGCGCCAGCAGCCAAGATCCAAGCGGGGGGCCTGTCCGATTC.

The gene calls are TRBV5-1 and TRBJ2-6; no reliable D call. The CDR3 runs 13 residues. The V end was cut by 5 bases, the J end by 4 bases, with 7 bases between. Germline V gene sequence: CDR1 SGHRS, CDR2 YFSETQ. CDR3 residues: CASRGFGANVLTF. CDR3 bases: TGCGCCAGCAGAGGTTTCGGGGCCAACGTCCTGACTTTC. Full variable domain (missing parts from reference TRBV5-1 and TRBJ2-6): KAGVTQTPRYLIKTRGQQVTLSCSPISGHRSVSWYQQTPGQGLQFLFEYFSETQRNKGNFPGRFSGRQFSNSRSEMNVSTLELGDSALYLCASRGFGANVLTFGAGSRLTVL.

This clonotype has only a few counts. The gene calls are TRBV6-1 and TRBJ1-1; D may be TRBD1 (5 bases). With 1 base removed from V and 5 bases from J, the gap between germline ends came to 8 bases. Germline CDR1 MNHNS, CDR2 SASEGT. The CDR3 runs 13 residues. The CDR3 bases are TGTGCCAGCAGTGAAGACAGGAGGACTGAAGCTTTCTTT. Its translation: CASSEDRRTEAFF.

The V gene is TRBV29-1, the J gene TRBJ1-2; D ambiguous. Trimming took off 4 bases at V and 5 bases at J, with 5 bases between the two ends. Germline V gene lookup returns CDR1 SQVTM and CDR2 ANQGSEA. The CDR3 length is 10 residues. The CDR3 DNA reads TGCAGCGTTGGAGGTTATGGCTACACCTTC. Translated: CSVGGYGYTF.

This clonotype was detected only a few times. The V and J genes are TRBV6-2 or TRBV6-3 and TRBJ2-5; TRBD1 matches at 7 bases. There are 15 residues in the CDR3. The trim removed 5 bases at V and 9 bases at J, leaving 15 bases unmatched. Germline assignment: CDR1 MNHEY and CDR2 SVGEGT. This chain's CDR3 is CASSPLGTVGSAQYF. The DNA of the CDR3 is TGTGCCAGCAGTCCACTCGGGACAGTCGGGTCGGCCCAGTACTTC.

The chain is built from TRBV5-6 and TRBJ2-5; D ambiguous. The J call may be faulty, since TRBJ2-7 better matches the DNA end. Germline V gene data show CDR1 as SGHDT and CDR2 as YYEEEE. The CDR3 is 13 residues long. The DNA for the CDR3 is TGTGCCAGCAGCCCGATTTACCAGGACGAGCAGTACTTC. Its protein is CASSPIYQDEQYF.

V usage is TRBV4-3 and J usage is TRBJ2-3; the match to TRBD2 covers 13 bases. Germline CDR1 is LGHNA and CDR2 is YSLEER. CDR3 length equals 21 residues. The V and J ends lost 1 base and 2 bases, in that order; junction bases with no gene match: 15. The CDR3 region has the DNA TGCGCCAGCAGCCAAGGAGATCCCGGACTAGCGGGAGATCCTGTCACAGATACGCAGTATTTT. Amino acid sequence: CASSQGDPGLAGDPVTDTQYF.

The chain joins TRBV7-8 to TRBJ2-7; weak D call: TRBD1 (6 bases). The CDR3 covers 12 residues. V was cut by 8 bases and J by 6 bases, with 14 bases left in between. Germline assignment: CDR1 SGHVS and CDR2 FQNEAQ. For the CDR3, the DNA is TGTGCCAGCGGCCCAGGGGAAGGCGAGCAGTACTTC. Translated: CASGPGEGEQYF.